These 7 T cell receptor beta chains were sequenced from one sample in a study of CD8 T cells in ankylosing spondylitis. MiXCR, run by TCRdb on the 5' RACE reads, gives a single entry per CDR3 protein. The sample lists a few hundred thousand distinct CDR3 sequences; 15% to 20% were seen once. The source material was blood, either unsorted or a sorted T cell fraction (not recorded which). These receptors were obtained from a male donor with ankylosing spondylitis or in good health (not recorded which).

This clonotype has at least ten counts. The genes are TRBV20-1 and TRBJ1-6; 7 nucleotides align to TRBD1. Trimming removed 1 base from V and 9 bases from J; junction bases left unmatched: 6. CDR3 length: 14 residues. Germline-derived CDR1 and CDR2 are DFQATT and SNEGSKA (reference sequence). CDR3 in amino acids: CSARVGTEGSPLHF. CDR3 in DNA: TGCAGTGCTAGAGTGGGGACAGAAGGTTCACCCCTCCACTTT.

The V call is TRBV15, the J call TRBJ2-1, with 8 bases that match TRBD1. The germline gives CDR1 LNHNV, CDR2 YYDKDF (reference sequence). CDR3 size: 13 residues. V dropped 6 bases and J dropped 8; count of bases not matched to a gene: 6. The CDR3 nucleotides read TGTGCCACCAGGCGACAGGGGTTCGATGAGCAGTTCTTC. Amino acid sequence: CATRRQGFDEQFF.

This clonotype was seen more than once but under ten times. J is TRBJ1-1 and V is TRBV27; no clear D gene. V lost 5 bases to trimming and J lost 0 bases, with 4 bases between them. There are 12 residues in the CDR3. CDR1 is MNHEY, CDR2 SMNVEV, per germline (reference sequence). For the CDR3, the DNA is TGTGCCAGCAGTCACCTGAACACTGAAGCTTTCTTT. It is translated as CASSHLNTEAFF.

This clonotype appeared a few times. The chain has TRBV20-1 and TRBJ2-7; perhaps TRBD2 as D (5 bases). This CDR3 is 14 amino acids long. Germline V gene data show CDR1 as DFQATT and CDR2 as SNEGSKA (reference sequence). V gave up 2 bases and J gave up 3 bases, with 14 bases separating them. CDR3 sequence: CSARKEDWDYEQYF. In DNA form, the CDR3 reads TGCAGTGCTAGAAAGGAGGACTGGGACTACGAGCAGTACTTC.

This clonotype came up a few times. The chain carries TRBV20-1 and TRBJ2-1; 9 positions agree with TRBD2. V gave up 3 bases and J gave up 8 bases; unmatched junction bases: 14. Per germline, CDR1 DFQATT and CDR2 SNEGSKA (reference sequence). The CDR3 runs to 16 residues. The CDR3 nucleotides are TGCAGTGCTAGGTCCATGGGCGGGAGGGTAGGTGATGAGCAGTTCTTC. This sequence encodes CSARSMGGRVGDEQFF.

In its sample, this clonotype was seen a few times. V usage is TRBV7-9 and J usage is TRBJ2-2; D is undetermined. The CDR3 sequence is 12 residues long. Germline CDR1 and CDR2: SEHNR and FQNEAQ (reference sequence). The V end lost 8 bases, the J end lost 4 bases, and 8 bases lay between the germline ends. The CDR3, as DNA: TGTGCCAGCGATCTGAGCACCGGGGAGCTGTTTTTT. It translates to CASDLSTGELFF.

This clonotype was seen a handful of times. The chain is built from TRBV7-2 and TRBJ2-7, with 9 bases identical to TRBD1. Trimming cost V 4 bases and J 7 bases; bases outside gene matches: 8. Per germline, CDR1 SGHTA and CDR2 FQGNSA. The CDR3 has 14 amino acids. This CDR3 reads CASSSRQGGEEQYF. The CDR3 coding sequence is TGTGCCAGCAGCTCAAGACAGGGGGGCGAGGAGCAGTACTTC.